This T cell receptor (beta chain) was observed in a study of T cells after yellow fever vaccination (dated by TCRdb to between 2018 and 2021). General notes on the study: The SMART-Seq v4 Ultra Low Input RNA kit was used to prepare libraries from fractions with low cell numbers. Two healthy male donors, one aged 18 to 30 and one aged 30 to 39 years, were included in the cohort. To follow T-cell clones before and after both primary and booster YFV17D yellow fever vaccination, bulk TCR alpha and beta repertoires underwent longitudinal sequencing. Blood samples were taken at several timepoints before and after primary and secondary immunization, and bulk PBMC replicates and cell subsets were isolated. Beyond this particular receptor, the publication reports: After the booster, most clones that had expanded after primary vaccination were detected again (approximately 97% of CD4 and roughly nine tenths of CD8), suggesting broad maintenance of memory. The secondary T-cell response was weaker than the primary response but faster, peaking on day 5 instead of day 15. The study included only a couple of donors, which limits how far the findings can be generalized. Computational filtering was required because FACS-sorted repertoires could contain abundant contaminating clonotypes from the bulk population. A small fraction of clonotypes showed up in both the CD4 and CD8 compartments, probably as a result of convergent recombination.

The meaning of the sample's treatment or condition label: live attenuated yellow fever vaccine strain. At each blood-draw timepoint, two biological replicates of bulk PBMCs were obtained. A standard Ficoll-Paque protocol was used to isolate PBMCs from peripheral blood. TriZol was used to extract RNA from bulk PBMCs, from CD4 and CD8 fractions, and from dextramer-positive and dextramer-negative fractions. This clonotype has only a few counts. The specificity of this receptor is unknown. One base away there is no much larger clone; base qualities are not given. For sequencing, an Illumina NovaSeq 6000 was employed. TCR cDNA was synthesized by 5'RACE template switching, which introduced a universal primer site and unique molecular identifiers. cDNA synthesis was primed from both the TCR alpha and TCR beta constant segments. Library amplification involved two PCR steps, and the second step added sample barcodes and sequencing adapters. Sequencing of libraries was done on Illumina HiSeq 2500 (2x100 bp) or NovaSeq (2x150 bp). The original methods were these. MIGEC handled demultiplexing of reads and collapsing into UMI consensus sequences, while MiXCR performed V(D)J alignment. Using edgeR on replicate PBMC samples, clonotypes were called vaccine-responding if FDR was below 0.01 and the log2 fold change was above 5 up to day 15. CD4 or CD8 identity was assigned to each bulk clonotype according to whether the clonotype was present at higher abundance in the sequenced CD4 repertoire or the sequenced CD8 repertoire. In-frame beta chains were kept once TCRdb had trimmed the public reads at Q25 with fastp and called clones with MiXCR. Here each entry gathers all rows of one CDR3 protein and keeps the most common genes and DNA. The authors' filters were not applied to this entry. This sample comprises about 320,000 distinct CDR3 sequences, approximately 4% of them detected only once. The ten largest clones add up to just under 20% of the sample.

V has 4 bases trimmed and J has 9 bases trimmed; junction bases matching no gene number 8. Measured from the cysteine to the phenylalanine, the CDR3 is 14 residues long. Kept here is only the CDR3 DNA, which spans 42 bases and is read in frame from base 1. For CDR1 and CDR2, the germline V gene (reference sequence) lists DFQATT and SNEGSKA. The input for sequencing was PBMCs, taken 15 days after the yellow fever booster vaccination. This receptor was taken from a man between 18 and 29 years old who received the YFV17D yellow fever vaccine. The chain uses TRBV20-1 and TRBJ2-3; the junction holds 12 bases that match TRBD2. The sequenced DNA: TGCAGTGCTAAGACTAGCGGGGGACACCGAACGCAGTATTTT. Its protein reads: CSAKTSGGHRTQYF.